These 24 T cell receptor beta chains were all obtained from the same sample, sequenced in a study of OX40 agonist ivuxolimab in advanced cancers. Clones were sequenced by immunoSEQ multiplex PCR, and TCRdb holds only the in-frame ones, with some missing. The table has 60,000 or so clones, about 90% seen once; the top ten hold 5% to 5.5%. This material consisted of CD4+ or CD8+ T cells sorted from blood, taken in a trial of the OX40 agonist ivuxolimab. Receptors were obtained from an adult with an advanced solid tumor such as melanoma, head and neck, liver or kidney cancer.

This sequence joins TRBV6-5 and TRBJ1-1; 11 bases map to TRBD1. Trimming took 4 bases from V and 11 from J; bases not matched to a gene: 6. Germline V gene lookup returns CDR1 MNHEY and CDR2 SVGAGI. The CDR3 loop spans 13 amino acids. As DNA, the CDR3 is TGTGCCAGCAGTTCCGGACAGGGGGCATGGGCTTTCTTT. Its protein product is CASSSGQGAWAFF.

This sequence joins TRBV4-1 and TRBJ1-2, with D hard to call. The ends were cut back, 4 bases at V and 0 bases at J, with 24 bases in the middle. CDR1 and CDR2 (germline): MGHRA, YSYEKL. CDR3 length: 19 amino acids. CDR3 sequence reads: CASSPTGRRVPSTNYGYTF. In DNA form, the CDR3 reads TGCGCCAGCAGCCCGACCGGTCGGAGGGTCCCCTCGACTAACTATGGCTACACCTTC.

This sequence joins TRBV7-9 and TRBJ2-4; either TRBD1 or TRBD2 may fit D (5 bases each). Per the germline V gene, CDR1 is SEHNR and CDR2 is FQNEAQ (reference sequence). The length of the CDR3 is 13 residues. Between the trimmed V and J ends, which lost 5 bases and 11 bases, there was a span of 16 bases. CDR3 DNA sequence: TGTGCCAGCAGCCCGGGGCCCCCGGGCCTTCAGTACTTC. Its translation: CASSPGPPGLQYF.

The chain uses TRBV29-1 and TRBJ2-7, with D perhaps TRBD1 or TRBD2 (6 bases each). V was clipped by 6 bases and J by 6 bases, with 24 bases between them. The CDR3 runs 15 residues. Germline lookup yields CDR1 SQVTM and CDR2 ANQGSEA. CDR3 residues: CSVPSETGGLGEQYF. CDR3 DNA sequence: TGCAGCGTCCCAAGTGAGACAGGAGGGTTGGGCGAGCAGTACTTC.

The chain combines TRBV21-1 with TRBJ1-1. TRBV21-1 is a recognized pseudogene. CDR3 length: 14 amino acids. Written as DNA, the CDR3 is TGTGCCAGCAGCAAGGAGGGTGAGGGGCCTGAAGCTTTCTTT. Translated, it gives CASSKEGEGPEAFF.

The CDR3 loop reads CASSLSGLGTEAFF. The CDR3 nucleotides are TGTGCCAGCAGCTTATCGGGTTTGGGCACTGAAGCTTTCTTT. This chain uses TRBV11-2 with TRBJ1-1, with no clear D. Trimming took 2 bases from V and 4 from J, leaving 11 bases between them. The CDR3 covers 14 residues. Germline CDR1 and CDR2: SGHAT and FQNNGV.

The V and J genes are TRBV7-9 and TRBJ2-3; D gene ambiguous. V lost 1 base and J 6 bases, leaving 14 bases between the germline ends. CDR3 length: 15 amino acids. The germline V gene encodes CDR1 SEHNR and CDR2 FQNEAQ (reference sequence). The CDR3 coding sequence is TGTGCCAGCAGCTTAGTACCCTCCCTGGGGGATACGCAGTATTTT. Protein product: CASSLVPSLGDTQYF.

V and J are TRBV28 and TRBJ1-5, with D tentatively TRBD1 (5 bases). V dropped 9 bases and J dropped 3 bases, with 12 bases sitting between them. The CDR3 is 13 residues long. Germline CDR1 is MDHEN and CDR2 is SYDVKM. The CDR3 protein is CASKQGVNQPQHF. CDR3 DNA sequence: TGTGCCAGTAAACAAGGGGTCAATCAGCCCCAGCATTTT.

The rearrangement uses TRBV5-6 and TRBJ2-5; the D is unclear. Germline CDR1 and CDR2: SGHDT and YYEEEE. Trimming shortened V by 6 bases and J by 5 bases, and 17 bases separated the two germline ends. The CDR3 has 14 amino acids. For the CDR3, the DNA is TGTGCCAGCACGCTGGCCGGAAGCTGGGAGACCCAGTACTTC. Residues: CASTLAGSWETQYF. The full variable domain, rest sourced from reference TRBV5-6 and TRBJ2-5, is DAGVTQSPTHLIKTRGQQVTLRCSPKSGHDTVSWYQQALGQGPQFIFQYYEEEERQRGNFPDRFSGHQFPNYSSELNVNALLLGDSALYLCASTLAGSWETQYFGPGTRLLVL.

The rearrangement links TRBV6-5 to TRBJ2-3; D gene ambiguous. V gave up 6 bases and J gave up 2 bases, with 3 bases separating them. Germline CDR1 and CDR2: MNHEY and SVGAGI. This CDR3 spans 11 amino acids. CDR3 region: CASRATDTQYF. The CDR3 region has the DNA TGTGCCAGCAGGGCCACAGATACGCAGTATTTT.

The chain uses TRBV7-8 and TRBJ1-6; D unresolved. This CDR3 is 14 amino acids long. V dropped 2 bases and J dropped 6 bases, with 8 bases sitting between them. CDR1 and CDR2 from the germline V gene are SGHVS and FQNEAQ. CDR3: CASSLFQANSPLHF. CDR3 DNA: TGTGCCAGCAGCTTATTCCAGGCTAATTCACCCCTCCACTTT.

This chain connects TRBV2 to TRBJ1-5; D unresolved. Trimming left V 3 bases short and J 2 bases short, with 20 bases between. Per the germline V gene, CDR1 is SNHLY and CDR2 is FYNNEI. This CDR3 is 18 amino acids long. This CDR3 reads CASSDWARGSDGNQPQHF. The CDR3 DNA follows: TGTGCCAGCAGTGATTGGGCCCGCGGGAGTGACGGCAATCAGCCCCAGCATTTT.

The chain links TRBV28 to TRBJ1-5, with 10 positions matching TRBD1. Per germline, CDR1 MDHEN and CDR2 SYDVKM. The ends lost 7 bases at V and 13 bases at J; junction bases unmatched: 19. CDR3 size: 16 residues. CDR3 residues: CASTPPRMGQGSVQHF. The CDR3 DNA reads as TGTGCCAGCACCCCTCCCCGTATGGGACAGGGGTCGGTTCAGCATTTT. Full variable domain (missing parts from reference TRBV28 and TRBJ1-5): DVKVTQSSRYLVKRTGEKVFLECVQDMDHENMFWYRQDPGLGLRLIYFSYDVKMKEKGDIPEGYSVSREKKERFSLILESASTNQTSMYLCASTPPRMGQGSVQHFGDGTRLSIL.

The chain uses TRBV5-8 and TRBJ1-5, with 10 bases that match TRBD1. Germline values: CDR1 SGHTS, CDR2 YDEGEE. V was pared by 7 bases and J by 0 bases, with 1 base of the junction left unmatched. This CDR3 contains 14 residues. Written as DNA, the CDR3 is TGTGCCAGCGGACAGGGGGTTAGCAATCAGCCCCAGCATTTT. This encodes CASGQGVSNQPQHF.

The CDR3 bases are TGTGCCAGCAGTCCAGGGGGATGGGTCGGGGAGCTGTTTTTT. Its translation is CASSPGGWVGELFF. The chain couples TRBV6-6 to TRBJ2-2, with 7 bases aligning to TRBD1. There are 14 residues in the CDR3. The J segment lost 7 bases and the V segment lost 5 bases, leaving 7 bases of the junction unmatched. Per the germline V gene, CDR1 is MNHNY and CDR2 is SVGAGI (reference sequence).

The chain couples TRBV29-1 to TRBJ2-7, with a possible D match to TRBD1 (6 bases). V lost 6 bases to trimming and J lost 0 bases, with 15 bases between them. Germline CDR1 and CDR2: SQVTM and ANQGSEA. This CDR3 has 14 amino acids. CDR3 residues: CSVRTDPSSYEQYF. CDR3 DNA sequence: TGCAGCGTACGGACAGACCCATCCTCCTACGAGCAGTACTTC.

V and J are TRBV7-7 and TRBJ2-1; D may be TRBD2 (5 bases). Trimming left V 5 bases short and J 8 bases short, with 13 bases between. This CDR3 spans 13 amino acids. Germline CDR1 SSHAT, CDR2 FNYEAQ (reference sequence). The CDR3 here is CASSRRSRDEQFF. CDR3 nucleotides: TGTGCCAGCAGCCGGCGGTCGAGGGATGAGCAGTTCTTC.

This clone was found a few times. The V call is TRBV5-1, the J call TRBJ2-7; D is possibly TRBD2 (6 bases). Germline V CDR1 and CDR2: SGHRS, YFSETQ. This CDR3 spans 13 amino acids. V dropped 6 bases and J dropped 4 bases, with 14 bases sitting between them. For the CDR3, the DNA is TGCGCCAGCAAAGGACCTGGGGGGTACGAGCAGTACTTC. Translated: CASKGPGGYEQYF.

The J gene is TRBJ2-1, the V gene TRBV29-1; 7 positions match TRBD1. In germline, CDR1 is SQVTM, CDR2 ANQGSEA. V dropped 4 bases and J dropped 8; count of bases not matched to a gene: 5. The CDR3 runs to 12 residues. The CDR3 DNA reads TGCAGCGTTGTACAGGGGATAGATGAGCAGTTCTTC. Encoded protein: CSVVQGIDEQFF.

The chain employs TRBV18 and TRBJ2-7; a weak D match, TRBD2 (5 bases). Trimming took 6 bases from V and 3 from J, leaving 15 bases between them. The CDR3 covers 14 residues. The germline gives CDR1 KGHSH, CDR2 LQKENI. As DNA, the CDR3 is TGTGCCAGCTCTCGCGACGGACTGAACTACGAGCAGTACTTC. Encoded protein: CASSRDGLNYEQYF.

The chain couples TRBV4-3 to TRBJ2-5; 7 bases agree with TRBD1. The V gene end was trimmed by 4 bases and the J gene end by 4 bases; junction bases not matched to a gene: 3. Per germline, CDR1 LGHNA and CDR2 YSLEER. The CDR3 is made up of 13 amino acids. In DNA, the CDR3 is TGCGCCAGCAGCCCTAGACAGGGAGAGACCCAGTACTTC. It yields the protein CASSPRQGETQYF.

As DNA, the CDR3 is TGTGCCAGCAGCGGCGGGGGTCCGAATAGCAATCAGCCCCAGCATTTT. Its translation is CASSGGGPNSNQPQHF. The chain employs TRBV5-6 and TRBJ1-5, with D possibly matching TRBD1 (5 bases). The CDR3 totals 16 residues. The germline V gene encodes CDR1 SGHDT and CDR2 YYEEEE. V dropped 4 bases and J dropped 0 bases, with 14 bases sitting between them.

This sequence joins TRBV28 and TRBJ2-1; 8 bases fit TRBD2. CDR1 is MDHEN, CDR2 SYDVKM, per germline. V dropped 7 bases and J dropped 7; count of bases not matched to a gene: 6. The CDR3 runs to 13 residues. The CDR3 region is CASNGRVRNEQFF. CDR3 sequence (DNA): TGTGCCAGCAACGGGAGGGTGCGAAATGAGCAGTTCTTC. The whole variable domain, filled in from reference TRBV28 and TRBJ2-1, reads DVKVTQSSRYLVKRTGEKVFLECVQDMDHENMFWYRQDPGLGLRLIYFSYDVKMKEKGDIPEGYSVSREKKERFSLILESASTNQTSMYLCASNGRVRNEQFFGPGTRLTVL.

The chain has TRBV5-1 and TRBJ1-1; D may be TRBD1 (6 bases). Germline loops: CDR1 SGHRS, CDR2 YFSETQ. The CDR3 sequence is 14 residues long. Trimming took 0 bases from V and 7 from J, leaving 13 bases between them. CDR3 sequence reads: CASSLEQGLLEAFF. The CDR3 DNA is TGCGCCAGCAGCTTGGAACAGGGCTTACTTGAAGCTTTCTTT.